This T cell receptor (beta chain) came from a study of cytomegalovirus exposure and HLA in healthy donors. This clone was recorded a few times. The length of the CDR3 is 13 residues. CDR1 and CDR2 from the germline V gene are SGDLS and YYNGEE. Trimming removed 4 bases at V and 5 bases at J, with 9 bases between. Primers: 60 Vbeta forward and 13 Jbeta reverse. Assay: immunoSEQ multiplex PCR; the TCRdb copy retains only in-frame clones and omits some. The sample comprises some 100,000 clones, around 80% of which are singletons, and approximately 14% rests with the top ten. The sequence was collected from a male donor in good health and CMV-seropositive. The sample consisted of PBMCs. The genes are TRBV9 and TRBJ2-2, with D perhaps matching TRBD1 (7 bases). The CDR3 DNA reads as TGTGCCAGCAGCCCAGGGGGGACCGGGGAGCTGTTTTTT. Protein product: CASSPGGTGELFF.